These 9 T cell receptor beta chains share one sample of origin, sequenced in a study of metastatic and nonmetastatic thyroid tumors. TCRdb reassembled clones from the PCR reads with MiXCR. The sample gives around 28,000 clones, under 30% of which show up once; roughly 30% is in the top ten. All patients reached thyroid surgery having received no treatment beforehand. Sequencing input: blood. These receptors all come from a female donor with papillary thyroid cancer or a benign thyroid nodule (not recorded which). Some clones in this sample may be carry-over from other donors' samples.

The J gene is TRBJ2-5, the V gene TRBV11-2; 7 bases are a match to TRBD2. The CDR3 has 17 amino acids. The junction had 13 bases not matched to a gene; V was cut back by 0 bases and J by 6 bases. Per the germline V gene, CDR1 is SGHAT and CDR2 is FQNNGV. CDR3 sequence: CASSLDDAGAGSKTQYF. Here the CDR3 DNA reads TGTGCCAGCAGCTTAGATGACGCGGGAGCGGGTAGCAAGACCCAGTACTTC.

The table lists this clone with a few counts. The chain is built from TRBV10-1 and TRBJ2-2; possibly TRBD2 for D (6 bases). CDR1 and CDR2 (germline): WNHNN, SYGVQD (reference sequence). The CDR3 totals 12 residues. Trimming removed 11 bases from V and 6 bases from J, with 13 bases in between. CDR3 nucleotide sequence: TGCGCCGGAAAAAGCGGGTCCGGGGAGCTGTTTTTT. Translation gives CAGKSGSGELFF.

This clone is categorized as medium-sized. The chain has TRBV28 and TRBJ1-5, with D tentatively TRBD1 (6 bases). Germline assignment: CDR1 MDHEN and CDR2 SYDVKM. This CDR3 is built from 16 residues. Trimming shortened V by 3 bases and J by 2 bases, and 14 bases separated the two germline ends. CDR3 region: CASSFLQGRGNQPQHF. The CDR3 DNA sequence: TGTGCCAGCAGTTTTCTCCAGGGGAGGGGCAATCAGCCCCAGCATTTT.

The chain couples TRBV5-6 to TRBJ1-2; D uncertain. CDR1 and CDR2 from the germline V gene are SGHDT and YYEEEE. V gave up 2 bases and J gave up 7 bases, with 15 bases separating them. CDR3 size: 14 residues. The CDR3 reads CASSFTGDLGGYTF. DNA of the CDR3: TGTGCCAGCAGCTTCACTGGGGATTTGGGTGGCTACACCTTC. Combining the CDR3 with reference TRBV5-6 and TRBJ1-2 gives the whole variable domain DAGVTQSPTHLIKTRGQQVTLRCSPKSGHDTVSWYQQALGQGPQFIFQYYEEEERQRGNFPDRFSGHQFPNYSSELNVNALLLGDSALYLCASSFTGDLGGYTFGSGTRLTVV.

This clone was counted a few times. The chain couples TRBV28 to TRBJ2-7; D is undetermined. The germline gives CDR1 MDHEN, CDR2 SYDVKM. The length of the CDR3 is 15 residues. Trimming removed 5 bases at V and 1 base at J, with 15 bases between. CDR3 in DNA: TGTGCCAGCAGTCCCCTCTCTGGCGGATCCTACGAGCAGTACTTC. It is translated as CASSPLSGGSYEQYF.

This clone has at least ten counts. The V gene is TRBV5-1, the J gene TRBJ2-6; 8 bases agree with TRBD1. This CDR3 contains 16 residues. Trimming cost V 4 bases and J 2 bases; bases outside gene matches: 5. Germline V gene data show CDR1 as SGHRS and CDR2 as YFSETQ. In nucleotides, the CDR3 is TGCGCCAGCAGCAACCGGGACAGGACTGGGGCCAACGTCCTGACTTTC. This encodes CASSNRDRTGANVLTF.

This chain uses TRBV6-2 or TRBV6-3 with TRBJ2-7; 8 bases are shared with TRBD2. The CDR3 consists of 20 residues. With 0 bases clipped from V and 0 bases from J, the junction kept 16 bases outside the gene matches. CDR1 MNHEY and CDR2 SVGEGT come from the germline V gene. CDR3 sequence: CASSYSTTGGPGTSSYEQYF. CDR3 nucleotides: TGTGCCAGCAGTTACTCGACGACGGGAGGGCCTGGCACTAGCTCCTACGAGCAGTACTTC.

The chain has TRBV20-1 and TRBJ1-2; D is perhaps TRBD1 (5 bases). V was pared by 1 base and J by 5 bases, with 8 bases between. There are 12 residues in the CDR3. Germline V lookup: CDR1 DFQATT, CDR2 SNEGSKA (reference sequence). In DNA, the CDR3 is TGCAGTGCTAGAGTGGGGACGTATGGCTACACCTTC. It specifies CSARVGTYGYTF.

The J gene is TRBJ2-7, the V gene TRBV6-1; 11 positions match TRBD2. Germline V gives CDR1 MNHNS, CDR2 SASEGT. CDR3 length equals 14 residues. The V gene end was trimmed by 7 bases and the J gene end by 3 bases; junction bases not matched to a gene: 5. CDR3 bases: TGTGCCAGCATCTTAGCGGGAGGGGGCTACGAGCAGTACTTC. This translates into CASILAGGGYEQYF.